The 24 T cell receptor beta chains below all came from one sample that was sequenced in a study of cytomegalovirus exposure and HLA in healthy donors (dated by TCRdb to between 2016 and 2019). Libraries were prepared through the immunoSEQ multiplex PCR assay. TCRdb's version of the immuneACCESS table is confined to in-frame rearrangements and falls short of the full clone set. An unresolved V gene accounts for under half of the shortfall where checked; the remainder is of unknown origin. Across this sample there are fewer than 95,000 clones, with approximately 81% seen only once. About 12% of the sample comes from the top ten. The sequenced sample was PBMCs. These receptors were collected from a woman aged 18-35 years in good health and CMV-seropositive.

The gene calls are TRBV28 and TRBJ2-7, with 7 bases identical to TRBD1. CDR3 length: 17 residues. J lost 4 bases, V lost 2 bases, and 14 bases had no gene match. CDR1 MDHEN and CDR2 SYDVKM come from the germline V gene. The CDR3 spells CASSLGTGTVGWYEQYF. As DNA, the CDR3 is TGTGCCAGCAGTTTAGGCACCGGGACAGTGGGGTGGTACGAGCAGTACTTC.

This clone was found once. The chain couples TRBV2 to TRBJ2-7, with D possibly being TRBD1 (5 bases). The V end was cut by 8 bases, the J end by 0 bases, with 11 bases between. Per the germline V gene, CDR1 is SNHLY and CDR2 is FYNNEI. CDR3 size: 13 residues. The CDR3: CASEETASYEQYF. CDR3 nucleotide sequence: TGTGCCAGCGAGGAGACAGCCTCCTACGAGCAGTACTTC.

CDR3 nucleotides: TGTGCCTGGGGGGACGATCCGGGACAGGGGGTCCGTCCCATATATTTT. It translates to CAWGDDPGQGVRPIYF. The chain recombines TRBV30 with TRBJ1-3, with 11 bases fitting TRBD1. V dropped 5 bases and J dropped 11; count of bases not matched to a gene: 17. The CDR3 has 16 amino acids. Germline V gene lookup returns CDR1 GTSNPN and CDR2 SVGIG (reference sequence).

The chain joins TRBV29-1 to TRBJ1-5, with 8 bases identical to TRBD1. This CDR3 is built from 14 residues. The V segment lost 6 bases and the J segment 1 base; nucleotides outside the gene matches: 5. Germline CDR1 reads SQVTM; CDR2 reads ANQGSEA. The DNA for the CDR3 is TGCAGCGTCGAGACAGGGGCGAGCAATCAGCCCCAGCATTTT. Its protein is CSVETGASNQPQHF.

This clone was seen a few times. J is TRBJ1-6 and V is TRBV5-1; 8 nucleotides agree with TRBD1. The CDR3 spans 18 residues. Trimming cost V 4 bases and J 11 bases; bases outside gene matches: 20. Germline-derived CDR1 and CDR2 are SGHRS and YFSETQ. The CDR3 coding sequence is TGCGCCAGCAGCCCAACTCTCATGGCACGGACAGGGAGTCCACCCCTCCACTTT. This sequence encodes CASSPTLMARTGSPPLHF.

This clone came up once. The genes are TRBV11-2 and TRBJ2-1; D is perhaps TRBD2 (5 bases). The CDR3 has 17 amino acids. CDR1 is SGHAT and CDR2 is FQNNGV in the germline V gene. V was cut by 1 base and J by 0 bases, with 13 bases left in between. The CDR3 nucleotides are TGTGCCAGCAGCTTAGGGCGGGCACTACACTCCTACAATGAGCAGTTCTTC. Protein sequence: CASSLGRALHSYNEQFF.

The chain couples TRBV30 to TRBJ2-5; 8 bases map to TRBD2. With 4 bases clipped from V and 3 bases from J, the junction kept 7 bases outside the gene matches. The CDR3 has 14 residues. The germline V gene has CDR1 GTSNPN and CDR2 SVGIG (reference sequence). This CDR3 is CAWNTGGAEETQYF. CDR3 coding DNA: TGTGCCTGGAATACCGGGGGGGCCGAAGAGACCCAGTACTTC. Complete variable domain (other parts from reference TRBV30 and TRBJ2-5): SQTIHQWPATLVQPVGSPLSLECTVEGTSNPNLYWYRQAAGRGLQLLFYSVGIGQISSEVPQNLSASRPQDRQFILSSKKLLLSDSGFYLCAWNTGGAEETQYFGPGTRLLVL.

The DNA of the CDR3 is TGTGCCAGCAGCTTAGGGGACAGGGAGAATGAAAAACTGTTTTTT. It specifies CASSLGDRENEKLFF. V and J are TRBV7-9 and TRBJ1-4, with 9 bases matching TRBD1. The ends lost 1 base at V and 5 bases at J; junction bases unmatched: 2. Germline V CDR1 and CDR2: SEHNR, FQNEAQ (reference sequence). CDR3 length: 15 residues.

A word on this clone: Other DNA sequences within the sample encode an identical CDR3. The V gene is TRBV19, the J gene TRBJ2-7; tentative D call: TRBD1 (5 bases). V lost 3 bases to trimming and J lost 2 bases, with 11 bases between them. Germline CDR1 LNHDA, CDR2 SQIVND (reference sequence). The CDR3 extends over 14 amino acids. This CDR3 is CASSIGQGAYEQYF. CDR3 coding DNA: TGTGCCAGTAGTATTGGTCAGGGTGCCTACGAGCAGTACTTC.

The V call is TRBV7-7, the J call TRBJ2-3; D is possibly TRBD2 (5 bases). CDR1 SSHAT and CDR2 FNYEAQ come from the germline V gene (reference sequence). Trimming left V 5 bases short and J 1 base short, with 13 bases between. The CDR3 is 15 residues long. The CDR3 protein is CASSPSGIGTDTQYF. In DNA form, the CDR3 reads TGTGCCAGCAGCCCCTCGGGGATTGGCACAGATACGCAGTATTTT.

The chain recombines TRBV19 with TRBJ1-6, with D possibly TRBD1 on 6 matching bases. CDR1 LNHDA and CDR2 SQIVND come from the germline V gene (reference sequence). V was shortened by 8 bases and J by 6 bases, with 14 bases between the two germline ends. The CDR3 is 14 residues long. The CDR3 here is CASLQGTFNSPLHF. Here the CDR3 DNA reads TGTGCCAGTCTCCAGGGGACATTTAATTCACCCCTCCACTTT.

V and J are TRBV28 and TRBJ2-1; TRBD2 might be the D (5 bases). The CDR3 is 12 amino acids. Germline V lookup: CDR1 MDHEN, CDR2 SYDVKM. With 4 bases removed from V and 8 bases from J, the gap between germline ends came to 9 bases. In DNA, the CDR3 is TGTGCCAGCAGTTCCCGCGGGTATGAGCAGTTCTTC. It codes for CASSSRGYEQFF.

The chain is built from TRBV7-2 and TRBJ2-5; D perhaps matches TRBD1 (5 bases). CDR1 is SGHTA and CDR2 is FQGNSA in the germline V gene. Trimming pared 1 base from V and 2 bases from J, leaving 14 bases between. CDR3 length: 16 residues. DNA of the CDR3: TGTGCCAGCAGCTTAGTGATATTAAGGGGACAAGAGACCCAGTACTTC. Translation: CASSLVILRGQETQYF.

The sample holds a few counts of this clone. CDR3 amino acids: CAWSRRTAYNEQFF. Written as DNA, the CDR3 is TGTGCCTGGAGCCGGAGGACGGCCTACAATGAGCAGTTCTTC. V and J are TRBV30 and TRBJ2-1, with D perhaps matching TRBD2 (5 bases). In germline, CDR1 is GTSNPN, CDR2 SVGIG (reference sequence). Deletions cut 3 bases from V and 2 bases from J, with 11 bases between. This CDR3 is built from 14 residues.

The chain is built from TRBV5-6 and TRBJ2-3; 8 positions agree with TRBD2. CDR1 and CDR2 (germline): SGHDT, YYEEEE. The CDR3 totals 17 residues. With V trimmed by 3 bases and J by 2 bases, 11 bases remained unmatched. The CDR3 DNA reads TGTGCCAGCAGCTCCACACTAGCGGACGAGGCCACAGATACGCAGTATTTT. Protein sequence: CASSSTLADEATDTQYF.

J is TRBJ2-7 and V is TRBV28, with a tentative D call TRBD1 (6 bases). CDR3 length: 14 amino acids. V lost 2 bases and J 2 bases, leaving 10 bases between the germline ends. CDR1 and CDR2 from the germline V gene are MDHEN and SYDVKM. The CDR3 spells CASSLPQGTYEQYF. CDR3 in DNA: TGTGCCAGCAGTTTACCCCAGGGGACCTACGAGCAGTACTTC. Variable domain in full (rest from reference TRBV28 and TRBJ2-7): DVKVTQSSRYLVKRTGEKVFLECVQDMDHENMFWYRQDPGLGLRLIYFSYDVKMKEKGDIPEGYSVSREKKERFSLILESASTNQTSMYLCASSLPQGTYEQYFGPGTRLTVT.

The chain joins TRBV7-8 to TRBJ2-3, with a weak D call TRBD2 (7 bases). Looked up from germline, CDR1 is SGHVS and CDR2 is FQNEAQ. This CDR3 is 18 amino acids long. Trimming left V 5 bases short and J 0 bases short, with 21 bases between. CDR3 nucleotides: TGTGCCAGCAGCCTAATTTTCGGGGGGCGACCAAGCACAGATACGCAGTATTTT. Amino acid sequence: CASSLIFGGRPSTDTQYF.

The V gene is TRBV19, the J gene TRBJ2-5; a possible D gene is TRBD1 (5 bases). V was trimmed by 1 base and J by 4 bases, leaving 7 bases between them. CDR1 and CDR2 (germline): LNHDA, SQIVND (reference sequence). The CDR3 has 13 amino acids. CDR3 loop: CASSIATGETQYF. The CDR3 DNA reads TGTGCCAGTAGTATAGCTACAGGAGAGACCCAGTACTTC.

This chain connects TRBV28 to TRBJ2-1; possible D gene TRBD1, 5 bases. V gave up 5 bases and J gave up 7 bases, with 21 bases separating them. Germline assignment: CDR1 MDHEN and CDR2 SYDVKM. This CDR3 is 16 amino acids long. Here the CDR3 DNA reads TGTGCCAGCAGTCCCTTAAGGGTAGGGGCGAAGAATGAGCAGTTCTTC. Its translation: CASSPLRVGAKNEQFF.

The rearrangement joins TRBV28 to TRBJ2-5, with 9 bases that match TRBD1. Germline assignment: CDR1 MDHEN and CDR2 SYDVKM. The V and J ends lost 6 bases and 4 bases, in that order; junction bases with no gene match: 6. There are 14 residues in the CDR3. CDR3 region: CASSQGQGRETQYF. The CDR3, as DNA: TGTGCCAGCAGCCAGGGACAGGGTCGAGAGACCCAGTACTTC.

This clone was counted between two and nine times. V usage is TRBV11-2 and J usage is TRBJ1-6; maybe TRBD1 (5 bases). The V end was cut by 0 bases, the J end by 10 bases, with 7 bases between. Looked up from germline, CDR1 is SGHAT and CDR2 is FQNNGV. The CDR3 loop spans 13 amino acids. The CDR3 here is CASSLDRASPLHF. The CDR3 DNA follows: TGTGCCAGCAGCTTAGACAGGGCATCACCCCTCCACTTT.

V usage is TRBV27 and J usage is TRBJ2-3, with 7 bases that match TRBD2. With V trimmed by 4 bases and J by 0 bases, 1 base remained unmatched. The CDR3 is 14 amino acids. Per germline, CDR1 MNHEY and CDR2 SMNVEV (reference sequence). The CDR3 DNA is TGTGCCAGCAGTTGGCGGGGGAGCACAGATACGCAGTATTTT. Translation gives CASSWRGSTDTQYF.

The genes are TRBV6-1 and TRBJ2-3; 9 positions match TRBD2. CDR1 and CDR2 from the germline V gene are MNHNS and SASEGT. After removal of 6 bases from V and 0 bases from J, the junction contained 4 bases not matched to a gene. The length of the CDR3 is 15 residues. CDR3 region: CASSHLAGSTDTQYF. DNA of the CDR3: TGTGCCAGCAGCCACCTAGCGGGGAGCACAGATACGCAGTATTTT.

V is TRBV11-3 and J is TRBJ2-1, with D possibly matching TRBD1 (5 bases). Germline CDR1 SGHNT, CDR2 YENEEA. The CDR3 covers 13 residues. The V gene lost 5 bases and the J gene lost 6 bases, with 11 bases spanning the gap. CDR3 sequence: CASSGPTGNEQFF. The CDR3 nucleotides read TGTGCCAGCAGCGGGCCAACAGGCAATGAGCAGTTCTTC.